Sequencing of this TCR beta chain was carried out in a study of CD8 T cells in Susac syndrome. Germline V gene data show CDR1 as SGHAT and CDR2 as FQNNGV. The CDR3 has 15 amino acids. The ends were cut back, 4 bases at V and 1 base at J, with 11 bases in the middle. An amount of RNA that ranged from roughly 0.45 to 1 ug was reverse transcribed with random hexamers. TCRdb reprocessed the immunoSEQ multiplex PCR reads with MiXCR, giving one entry per CDR3 protein. Of over 350,000 distinct CDR3 sequences in the sample, approximately 85% were seen once. The gene calls are TRBV11-2 and TRBJ2-1; possibly TRBD1 for D (5 bases). This clonotype was sampled from a human donor with multiple sclerosis. Input material: CD8+ T cells from PBMCs. CDR3 nucleotides: TGTGCCAGCAGCTCGATCGACAGATCCTACAATGAGCAGTTCTTC. Translating it yields CASSSIDRSYNEQFF.